This T cell receptor (beta chain) was retrieved from a study of metastatic and nonmetastatic thyroid tumors. In the study overall: Both malignant and benign thyroid patients supplied peripheral blood and tumor or nodule tissue samples, across which the repertoires of these patients were then compared. Overall study findings and caveats: The reported finding was significantly higher TCR beta diversity in malignant thyroid tumors relative to benign nodules, in blood and tumor.

Per the germline V gene, CDR1 is LNHDA and CDR2 is SQIVND (reference sequence). The V end was cut by 3 bases, the J end by 1 base, with 9 bases between. The CDR3 extends over 14 amino acids. This clone was recorded a few times. Its antigen is not known. No treatment of any kind had been given to any patient before thyroid surgery. Original processing notes: What underpinned the distant-metastasis classifier for papillary thyroid cancer was the set of CDR3 differences across clinicopathological groups. From the PCR reads, TCRdb re-called clones with MiXCR. The V and J calls, along with clone size, are taken from TCRdb and not from the paper's own processing. The sample yields over 14,000 clones, roughly 3.5% seen once.

V is TRBV19 and J is TRBJ1-2; no firm D call. This clonotype was sampled from a female donor with papillary thyroid cancer or a benign thyroid nodule (not recorded which). Some clones in this sample may be carry-over from other donors' samples. Sequenced sample: tumor tissue. The CDR3 sequence is CASSISWINYGYTF. The CDR3 DNA is TGTGCCAGTAGTATTTCTTGGATTAACTATGGCTACACCTTC. Full variable domain (outside the CDR3, taken from reference TRBV19 and TRBJ1-2): DGGITQSPKYLFRKEGQNVTLSCEQNLNHDAMYWYRQDPGQGLRLIYYSQIVNDFQKGDIAEGYSVSREKKESFPLTVTSAQKNPTAFYLCASSISWINYGYTFGSGTRLTVV.